These T cell receptor beta chains were read from a single sample in a study of T cells after posttransplantation cyclophosphamide. Here immunoSEQ multiplex PCR was the method, and the copy in TCRdb shows in-frame clones only, minus some. This sample has about 6,700 clones, each found more than once. The starting material was PBMCs, obtained after an allogeneic stem cell transplant with post-transplant cyclophosphamide. The receptors originated from a male patient in his thirties who received an allogeneic stem cell transplant from an unrelated donor, was CMV-positive, and had acute and chronic GVHD. Among the T cells, some may be from the graft donor. Each CDR3 is given with its conserved first and last residue. Each record gives: J gene, D gene, clone size, V gene, CDR3 protein, CDR3 DNA. A D gene is named only where the DNA matches it firmly. Not every row has a clone size; where given, it reads once, few, many or a size class.

TRBJ2-7 | - | many | TRBV5-6 | CASSRTGSSYEQYF | TGTGCCAGCAGCCGTACAGGGAGCTCCTACGAGCAGTACTTC
TRBJ2-2 | TRBD1 | many | TRBV11-3 | CASSFGDRSTGELFF | TGTGCCAGCAGCTTTGGGGACAGGTCGACCGGGGAGCTGTTTTTT
TRBJ2-1 | TRBD1 | - | TRBV7-2 | CASSLLGGFNNEQFF | TGTGCCAGCAGCTTATTAGGGGGCTTCAACAATGAGCAGTTCTTC
TRBJ2-3 | TRBD2 | many | TRBV11-3 | CASSSETSGRGTDTQYF | TGTGCCAGCAGCTCGGAGACTAGCGGGAGAGGGACAGATACGCAGTATTTT
TRBJ1-1 | - | large | TRBV4-3 | CASSQQTEDPEAFF | TGCGCCAGCAGCCAACAGACAGAGGACCCTGAAGCTTTCTTT
TRBJ2-2 | TRBD2 | many | TRBV10-3 | CAIRPRGGTNTGELFF | TGTGCCATCAGGCCGCGGGGGGGAACGAACACCGGGGAGCTGTTTTTT
TRBJ2-7 | - | many | TRBV4-1 | CASSQVDGDYSYEQYF | TGCGCCAGCAGCCAAGTCGACGGAGATTATTCCTACGAGCAGTACTTC
TRBJ2-3 | TRBD2 | many | TRBV27 | CASSLSGLVGDTQYF | TGTGCCAGCAGTTTATCGGGACTAGTTGGAGATACGCAGTATTTT
TRBJ2-4 | TRBD1 | many | TRBV14 | CASSQTGGGTKNIQYF | TGTGCCAGCAGCCAAACAGGGGGCGGGACCAAAAACATTCAGTACTTC
TRBJ2-6 | - | many | TRBV27 | CASRGYGANVLTF | TGTGCCAGCCGAGGGTACGGGGCCAACGTCCTGACTTTC
TRBJ1-2 | TRBD1 | many | TRBV29-1 | CSVEGDRGRANYGYTF | TGCAGCGTTGAGGGGGACAGGGGAAGGGCTAACTATGGCTACACCTTC
TRBJ1-2 | TRBD1 | many | TRBV7-8 | CASSLSDRANGYTF | TGTGCCAGCAGCTTGTCCGACAGGGCGAATGGCTACACCTTC
TRBJ2-5 | - | many | TRBV7-2 | CASSWGLIQETQYF | TGTGCCAGCAGCTGGGGACTTATTCAAGAGACCCAGTACTTC
TRBJ1-2 | TRBD1 | many | TRBV2 | CASRHRDRDNYGYTF | TGTGCCAGCAGGCACCGGGACAGGGATAACTATGGCTACACCTTC
TRBJ2-2 | - | medium-sized | TRBV4-2 | CASSLTSTGELFF | TGTGCCAGCAGCCTGACTAGCACCGGGGAGCTGTTTTTT
TRBJ1-1 | TRBD1 | many | TRBV6-5 | CASGEDRGGSTEAFF | TGTGCCAGCGGCGAGGACAGGGGCGGTAGCACTGAAGCTTTCTTT
TRBJ1-5 | - | many | TRBV27 | CASSHRDGSNQPQHF | TGTGCCAGCAGCCACAGGGACGGTTCCAATCAGCCCCAGCATTTT
TRBJ2-3 | - | many | TRBV29-1 | CSVGGGGDTQYF | TGCAGCGTGGGAGGGGGGGGAGATACGCAGTATTTT
TRBJ2-7 | - | many | TRBV5-1 | CASSLLGRGYEQYF | TGCGCCAGCAGCTTGCTGGGGAGAGGCTACGAGCAGTACTTC
TRBJ1-2 | - | many | TRBV14 | CASTPAPDFGYTF | TGTGCCAGCACACCTGCGCCCGACTTTGGCTACACCTTC
TRBJ2-7 | - | many | TRBV6-5 | CASSPRQAVREQYF | TGTGCCAGCAGCCCCAGACAGGCAGTACGCGAGCAGTACTTC
TRBJ1-2 | - | many | TRBV19 | CASSMVQAYGYTF | TGTGCCAGTAGTATGGTGCAGGCCTATGGCTACACCTTC
TRBJ2-3 | TRBD2 | many | TRBV6-6 | CASSPTTSGGTDTQYF | TGTGCCAGCAGTCCCACGACTAGCGGGGGCACAGATACGCAGTATTTT
TRBJ2-3 | - | many | TRBV7-7 | CASSFSEASTDTQYF | TGTGCTAGCAGCTTCTCGGAGGCTAGCACAGATACGCAGTATTTT
TRBJ1-1 | - | many | TRBV25-1 | CASSPLGGNTEAFF | TGTGCCAGCAGTCCACTAGGGGGGAACACTGAAGCTTTCTTT
TRBJ2-7 | - | few | TRBV7-8 | CASSSSVSPYEQYF | TGTGCCAGCAGCTCAAGCGTCTCTCCCTACGAGCAGTACTTC